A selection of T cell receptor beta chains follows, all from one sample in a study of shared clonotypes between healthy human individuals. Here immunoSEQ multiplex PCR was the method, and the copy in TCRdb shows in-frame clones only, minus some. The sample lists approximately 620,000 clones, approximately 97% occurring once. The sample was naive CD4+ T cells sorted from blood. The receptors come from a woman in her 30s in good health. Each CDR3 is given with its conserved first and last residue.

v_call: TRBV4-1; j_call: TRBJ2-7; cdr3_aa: CASSRDDRGGYEQYF
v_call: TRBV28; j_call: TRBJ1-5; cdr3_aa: CASSPDRNNQPQHF
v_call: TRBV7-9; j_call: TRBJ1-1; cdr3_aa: CASMARWDYRGGNTEAFF
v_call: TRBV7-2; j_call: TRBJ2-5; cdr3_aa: CASSFFETQYF
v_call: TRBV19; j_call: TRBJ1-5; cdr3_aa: CASSIAGINQPQHF
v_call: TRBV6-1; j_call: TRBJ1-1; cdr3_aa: CASSEWGIWAFF
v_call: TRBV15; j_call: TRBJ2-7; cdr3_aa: CATSRQTLGSSYEQYF
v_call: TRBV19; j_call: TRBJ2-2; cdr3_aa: CASSAQGIITGELFF
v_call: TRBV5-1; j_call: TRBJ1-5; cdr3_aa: CASSLGGTYESQPQHF
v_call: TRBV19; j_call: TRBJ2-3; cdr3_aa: CASSIKRLAGVTDTQYF
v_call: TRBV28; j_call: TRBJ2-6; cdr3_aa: CASRSLFAGHPKPGANVLTF
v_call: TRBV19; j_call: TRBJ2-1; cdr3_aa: CASSVDRVSNEQFF
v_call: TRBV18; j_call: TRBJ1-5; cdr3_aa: CASSPLSRTDSNQPQHF
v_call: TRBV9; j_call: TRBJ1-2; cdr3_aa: CASNKDSNYGYTF
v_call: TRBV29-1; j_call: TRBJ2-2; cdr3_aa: CSVEGPGELFF
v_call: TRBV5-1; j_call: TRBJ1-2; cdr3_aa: CASSLVRTSGGYTF
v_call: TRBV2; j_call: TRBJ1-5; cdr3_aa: CASRLGGQPQHF
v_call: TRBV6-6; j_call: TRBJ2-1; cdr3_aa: CASSPTSSYEQFF
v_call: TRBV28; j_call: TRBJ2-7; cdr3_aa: CASSLTGEVYEQYF
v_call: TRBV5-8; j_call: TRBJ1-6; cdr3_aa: CASSFAGTAVGTYNSPLHF
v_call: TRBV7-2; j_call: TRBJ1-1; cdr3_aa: CASSLEEGTEAFF
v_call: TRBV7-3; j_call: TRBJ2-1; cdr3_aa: CASSLSGPAAEQFF
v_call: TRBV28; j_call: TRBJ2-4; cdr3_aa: CASRQQGAKNIQYF
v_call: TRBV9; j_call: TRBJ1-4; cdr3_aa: CASRHRTSTNEKLFF
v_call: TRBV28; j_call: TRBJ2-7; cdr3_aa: CASSLSRILAGDSYEQYF
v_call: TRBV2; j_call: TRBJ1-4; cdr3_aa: CASRKTGTPNEKLFF